This T cell receptor (beta chain) was sequenced in a study of cytomegalovirus exposure and HLA in healthy donors. About this clone itself: The antigen remains undetermined.

The PCR made use of 60 Vbeta and 13 Jbeta primers. Profiling relied on immunoSEQ multiplex PCR, and the TCRdb table lists in-frame clones only, not all of them. The data contain roughly 130,000 clones, roughly 78% of them singletons. The study's findings and limits: Listed as cytomegalovirus-associated were 150 or so TCR beta chains.

Germline CDR1 and CDR2: KGHSH and LQKENI. The CDR3 spans 16 residues. After removal of 2 bases from V and 2 bases from J, the junction contained 8 bases not matched to a gene. V is TRBV18 and J is TRBJ1-2; 7 nucleotides line up with TRBD1. The TCR comes from a man aged 35-49 years in good health and CMV-seronegative. Sequences were obtained from PBMCs. The CDR3 DNA reads TGTGCCAGCTCACCAGCAAGGGACAGAGCCAACTATGGCTACACCTTC. It encodes CASSPARDRANYGYTF.